These T cell receptor beta chains were read from a single sample in a study of T cells in Graves' hyperthyroidism and ophthalmopathy. TCRdb redid the calling of the multiplex PCR reads with MiXCR, one entry per CDR3 protein. The sample contains just over 550,000 distinct CDR3 sequences, around 46% of which appear only once. Sequenced material: peripheral blood or thyroid tissue (not recorded which). The source is a woman under 30 with Graves' hyperthyroidism. CDR3s include the opening cysteine and the closing phenylalanine or tryptophan. Each record gives: D gene, J gene, V gene, CDR3 length, clone size, CDR3 DNA, CDR3 protein. The D gene is left open where the match is weak. Only some rows state a clone size, as once, few, many or a class for expanded clones.

D gene: TRBD2
J gene: TRBJ2-5
V gene: TRBV10-3
CDR3 length: 13
clone size: few
CDR3 DNA: TGTGCCAGCATCTCTAGCGGGATGAAGACCCAGTACTTC
CDR3 protein: CASISSGMKTQYF

D gene: NA
J gene: TRBJ2-5
V gene: TRBV29-1
CDR3 length: 14
clone size: NA
CDR3 DNA: TGCAGCGCAGCCGCAGCACGAAAGGGAGAGACCCAGTACTTC
CDR3 protein: CSAAAARKGETQYF

D gene: NA
J gene: TRBJ1-4
V gene: TRBV7-3
CDR3 length: 11
clone size: NA
CDR3 DNA: TGTGCCAGCACAGAGACTGAAAAACTGTTTTTT
CDR3 protein: CASTETEKLFF

D gene: NA
J gene: TRBJ2-5
V gene: TRBV15
CDR3 length: 12
clone size: NA
CDR3 DNA: TGTGCCTGCGGCAACAGGGAAGAGACCCAGTACTTC
CDR3 protein: CACGNREETQYF

D gene: NA
J gene: TRBJ1-6
V gene: TRBV25-1
CDR3 length: 16
clone size: few
CDR3 DNA: TGTGCCAGCAGTGGGGGAGAGGCAGGGGATAATTCACCCCTCCACTTT
CDR3 protein: CASSGGEAGDNSPLHF

D gene: NA
J gene: TRBJ1-5
V gene: TRBV6-5
CDR3 length: 13
clone size: few
CDR3 DNA: TGTGCCAGCAGTTACTCGATTGATTCGATCCAGCATTTT
CDR3 protein: CASSYSIDSIQHF

D gene: TRBD2
J gene: TRBJ2-7
V gene: TRBV10-1
CDR3 length: 15
clone size: NA
CDR3 DNA: TGCGCCAGCAGTGAGTCGGTGGGGGAGGGCTACGAGCAGTACTTC
CDR3 protein: CASSESVGEGYEQYF

D gene: TRBD1
J gene: TRBJ1-2
V gene: TRBV10-3
CDR3 length: 16
clone size: NA
CDR3 DNA: TGTGCCAGCAGTTATCAATTGGGACAGGGAGGTGGTGGCTACACCTTC
CDR3 protein: CASSYQLGQGGGGYTF

D gene: TRBD1
J gene: TRBJ1-2
V gene: TRBV15
CDR3 length: 16
clone size: many
CDR3 DNA: TGTGCCACCAGCAGAGATCGGGGAGGGGGCACCTATGGCTACACCTTC
CDR3 protein: CATSRDRGGGTYGYTF

D gene: NA
J gene: TRBJ1-2
V gene: TRBV15
CDR3 length: 13
clone size: NA
CDR3 DNA: TGTGCCACCGAAGCGGGAGGGAACTATGGCTACACCTTC
CDR3 protein: CATEAGGNYGYTF

D gene: NA
J gene: TRBJ1-5
V gene: TRBV15
CDR3 length: 15
clone size: NA
CDR3 DNA: TGTGCCACCAGCATAGAGACAGGCGGCGGTCAGCCCCAGCATTTT
CDR3 protein: CATSIETGGGQPQHF

D gene: TRBD1
J gene: TRBJ1-4
V gene: TRBV20-1
CDR3 length: 13
clone size: many
CDR3 DNA: TGCAGTGCTGGAGGACAGGGTGGGGAAAAACTGTTTTTT
CDR3 protein: CSAGGQGGEKLFF

D gene: NA
J gene: TRBJ2-5
V gene: TRBV20-1
CDR3 length: 14
clone size: NA
CDR3 DNA: TGCAGTGCTAGGAGGTCCCTCTCCCGGGAGACCCAGTACTTC
CDR3 protein: CSARRSLSRETQYF

D gene: NA
J gene: TRBJ1-2
V gene: TRBV15
CDR3 length: 15
clone size: many
CDR3 DNA: TGTGCCACCAGCAGACCCCCGGCGGGAGGGGGTGGCTACACCTTC
CDR3 protein: CATSRPPAGGGGYTF

D gene: TRBD2
J gene: TRBJ2-5
V gene: TRBV25-1
CDR3 length: 14
clone size: NA
CDR3 DNA: TGTGCCAGCATGATTAGCGGGACTACCGGGACCCAGTACTTC
CDR3 protein: CASMISGTTGTQYF

D gene: TRBD1
J gene: TRBJ1-1
V gene: TRBV2
CDR3 length: 16
clone size: NA
CDR3 DNA: TGTGCCAGCAGACCAGGTACAGGGGGTCGATATACTGAAGCTTTCTTT
CDR3 protein: CASRPGTGGRYTEAFF

D gene: NA
J gene: TRBJ1-2
V gene: TRBV7-2
CDR3 length: 14
clone size: many
CDR3 DNA: TGTGCCAGCAGCTTAGCCGGGCCCGTAAGTGGCTACACCTTC
CDR3 protein: CASSLAGPVSGYTF

D gene: TRBD1
J gene: TRBJ2-7
V gene: TRBV7-9
CDR3 length: 16
clone size: NA
CDR3 DNA: TGTGCCAGCAGCGGCGACAGGGGATCGAGGATTTACGAGCAGTACTTC
CDR3 protein: CASSGDRGSRIYEQYF

D gene: NA
J gene: TRBJ2-5
V gene: TRBV29-1
CDR3 length: 11
clone size: NA
CDR3 DNA: TGCAGCGTTGAAGAAAGGGAGACCCAGTACTTC
CDR3 protein: CSVEERETQYF

D gene: NA
J gene: TRBJ2-7
V gene: TRBV9
CDR3 length: 15
clone size: once
CDR3 DNA: TGTGCCAGCAGCGTAGAACAGGGCCCTGACGGCGAGCAGTACTTC
CDR3 protein: CASSVEQGPDGEQYF

D gene: NA
J gene: TRBJ1-5
V gene: TRBV2
CDR3 length: 13
clone size: NA
CDR3 DNA: TGTGCCAGCAGGACCTTGTACTCTCAGCCCCAGCATTTT
CDR3 protein: CASRTLYSQPQHF

D gene: NA
J gene: TRBJ1-1
V gene: TRBV5-1
CDR3 length: 13
clone size: NA
CDR3 DNA: TGCGCCAGCAGCACTGACTGGAACACTGAAGCTTTCTTT
CDR3 protein: CASSTDWNTEAFF

D gene: NA
J gene: TRBJ2-5
V gene: TRBV5-1
CDR3 length: 14
clone size: few
CDR3 DNA: TGCGCCAGCAGCTTGTATCAGCTATCCGAGACCCAGTACTTC
CDR3 protein: CASSLYQLSETQYF

D gene: NA
J gene: TRBJ2-7
V gene: TRBV7-2
CDR3 length: 14
clone size: NA
CDR3 DNA: TGTGCCAGCAGCTTAAGTTGGCGGTTCTACGAGCAGTACTTC
CDR3 protein: CASSLSWRFYEQYF

D gene: NA
J gene: TRBJ2-6
V gene: TRBV7-2
CDR3 length: 16
clone size: NA
CDR3 DNA: TGTGCCAGCAGCCCCAAGGACACGGTTACGGCCAACGTCCTGACTTTC
CDR3 protein: CASSPKDTVTANVLTF

D gene: NA
J gene: TRBJ2-3
V gene: TRBV10-3
CDR3 length: 14
clone size: NA
CDR3 DNA: TGTGCCATCATTGCAGGGCCTAGCACAGATACGCAGTATTTT
CDR3 protein: CAIIAGPSTDTQYF

D gene: TRBD1
J gene: TRBJ1-5
V gene: TRBV7-2
CDR3 length: 14
clone size: many
CDR3 DNA: TGTGCCAGCAGCTCGAGACAGGGAAATCAGCCCCAGCATTTT
CDR3 protein: CASSSRQGNQPQHF

D gene: NA
J gene: TRBJ1-4
V gene: TRBV6-5
CDR3 length: 13
clone size: many
CDR3 DNA: TGTGCCAGCAGTGCGACACGGAATGAAAAACTGTTTTTT
CDR3 protein: CASSATRNEKLFF

D gene: NA
J gene: TRBJ2-5
V gene: TRBV6-5
CDR3 length: 13
clone size: many
CDR3 DNA: TGTGCCAGCAGTTGGGCAGCCCAAGAGACCCAGTACTTC
CDR3 protein: CASSWAAQETQYF

D gene: NA
J gene: TRBJ1-4
V gene: TRBV7-9
CDR3 length: 16
clone size: NA
CDR3 DNA: TGTGCCAGCAGCTTTACGCCCGGACAAGGGGTTGAAAAACTGTTTTTT
CDR3 protein: CASSFTPGQGVEKLFF

D gene: TRBD1
J gene: TRBJ1-2
V gene: TRBV25-1
CDR3 length: 13
clone size: NA
CDR3 DNA: TGTGCCAGCAGGCTGGGACAGGGCGGCGGCTACACCTTC
CDR3 protein: CASRLGQGGGYTF

D gene: TRBD2
J gene: TRBJ2-7
V gene: TRBV4-1
CDR3 length: 15
clone size: many
CDR3 DNA: TGCGCCAGCAGCCCGGCGGCTAGCGGGCCCTACGAGCAGTACTTC
CDR3 protein: CASSPAASGPYEQYF

D gene: NA
J gene: TRBJ1-2
V gene: TRBV7-3
CDR3 length: 16
clone size: NA
CDR3 DNA: TGTGCCAGCAGCTTGGGAGTATTCTGGGAGGGAGATGGCTACACCTTC
CDR3 protein: CASSLGVFWEGDGYTF

D gene: NA
J gene: TRBJ1-4
V gene: TRBV7-9
CDR3 length: 15
clone size: few
CDR3 DNA: TGTGCCAGCAGCACTACGGGTATACGAACGGGAAAACTGTTTTTT
CDR3 protein: CASSTTGIRTGKLFF

D gene: NA
J gene: TRBJ2-5
V gene: TRBV29-1
CDR3 length: 13
clone size: NA
CDR3 DNA: TGCAGCGTTGACGTGGCTGGGGTAGAGACCCAGTACTTC
CDR3 protein: CSVDVAGVETQYF

D gene: TRBD1
J gene: TRBJ1-1
V gene: TRBV20-1
CDR3 length: 10
clone size: NA
CDR3 DNA: TGCAGTGCATGGACAGGGGCAGCTCTCTTT
CDR3 protein: CSAWTGAALF

D gene: TRBD1
J gene: TRBJ2-7
V gene: TRBV7-2
CDR3 length: 15
clone size: NA
CDR3 DNA: TGTGCCAGCAGCCCTTGGGACAGGGTCCCCTACGAGCAGTACTTC
CDR3 protein: CASSPWDRVPYEQYF

D gene: NA
J gene: TRBJ2-2
V gene: TRBV10-3
CDR3 length: 18
clone size: NA
CDR3 DNA: TGTGCCAGCAGTGAAGCGCTTCATGGGACACTGAACACCGGGGAGCTGTTTTTT
CDR3 protein: CASSEALHGTLNTGELFF

D gene: NA
J gene: TRBJ1-1
V gene: TRBV7-8
CDR3 length: 12
clone size: many
CDR3 DNA: TGTGCCAGCAGCTTATATCGGGAGGAAGCTTTCTTT
CDR3 protein: CASSLYREEAFF

D gene: TRBD1
J gene: TRBJ1-5
V gene: TRBV10-3
CDR3 length: 15
clone size: many
CDR3 DNA: TGTGCCATCAGTCGTGACAGGGGTAGCAATCAGCCCCAGCATTTT
CDR3 protein: CAISRDRGSNQPQHF

D gene: NA
J gene: TRBJ2-5
V gene: TRBV10-1
CDR3 length: 13
clone size: NA
CDR3 DNA: TGCGCCAGCAGTATCTCGGACCAAGAGACCCAGTACTTC
CDR3 protein: CASSISDQETQYF

D gene: NA
J gene: TRBJ2-2
V gene: TRBV12-3/TRBV12-4
CDR3 length: 14
clone size: NA
CDR3 DNA: TGTGCCAGCAGTTACTTCCAGGCTCGGGGGGAGCTGTTTTTT
CDR3 protein: CASSYFQARGELFF

D gene: NA
J gene: TRBJ2-6
V gene: TRBV11-2
CDR3 length: 15
clone size: few
CDR3 DNA: TGTGCCAGCAGCTTAGTTGGGGTTGGGGCCAACGTCCTGACTTTC
CDR3 protein: CASSLVGVGANVLTF

D gene: NA
J gene: TRBJ2-5
V gene: TRBV20-1
CDR3 length: 15
clone size: many
CDR3 DNA: TGCAGTGCTAGATACTTGAAGGGGTCGCGCGAGACCCAGTACTTC
CDR3 protein: CSARYLKGSRETQYF

D gene: NA
J gene: TRBJ2-1
V gene: TRBV7-9
CDR3 length: 11
clone size: NA
CDR3 DNA: TGTGCCAGCAGCTTAAGTTGGGAGCAGTTCTTC
CDR3 protein: CASSLSWEQFF

D gene: NA
J gene: TRBJ1-2
V gene: TRBV10-1
CDR3 length: 15
clone size: NA
CDR3 DNA: TGCGCCAGCAGCCAAGATCCAGGGGAAGGGTATGGCTACACCTTC
CDR3 protein: CASSQDPGEGYGYTF

D gene: NA
J gene: TRBJ2-3
V gene: TRBV7-4
CDR3 length: 15
clone size: NA
CDR3 DNA: TGTGCCAGCAGCTTGGATGGCCAGAGCACAGATACGCAGTATTTT
CDR3 protein: CASSLDGQSTDTQYF

D gene: TRBD2
J gene: TRBJ2-7
V gene: TRBV2
CDR3 length: 15
clone size: few
CDR3 DNA: TGTGCCAGCAGTTACTCGCGGGAGAGCTCCTACGAGCAGTACTTC
CDR3 protein: CASSYSRESSYEQYF